A selection of T cell receptor beta chains follows, all from one sample in a study of blood T cell repertoires in COVID-19. Data came from immunoSEQ multiplex PCR; TCRdb stores just in-frame clones and leaves some out. The data show 85,000 to 120,000 clones, with 78% seen just once and 9.8% held by the top ten. Sequenced sample: peripheral blood. The receptors stem from a man aged 55 to 70 with active or convalescent COVID-19. Each CDR3 is given without its conserved first and last residue. D genes are given only for firm matches.

len	v_gene	d_gene	j_gene	CDR3aa
13	TRBV5-1	TRBD1	TRBJ2-4	ASSHPGQGQNIQY
15	TRBV29-1	TRBD1	TRBJ1-1	SAGNLAGTGANTEAF
10	TRBV23-1	-	TRBJ1-2	ASSQSDRSPG
10	TRBV7-9	-	TRBJ2-3	ASSPSADTQY
13	TRBV2	TRBD1	TRBJ1-1	ASSRQGVLNTEAF
15	TRBV6-2/TRBV6-3	TRBD2	TRBJ2-2	ASSYPSGRVNTGELF
10	TRBV5-1	-	TRBJ2-3	ASSLSGNTQY
11	TRBV20-1	-	TRBJ2-4	SASSLPRYIQY
11	TRBV5-1	TRBD1	TRBJ2-1	ASSVDRLNEQF
12	TRBV5-6	-	TRBJ2-7	ASSWGQAHYEQY
17	TRBV3-1/TRBV3-2	-	TRBJ2-3	ASSQAEAVDPGRMDTQY